These 4 T cell receptor beta chains were all obtained from the same sample, sequenced in a study of response to subunit inactivated influenza vaccine. MiXCR, run by TCRdb on the RT-PCR reads, gives a single entry per CDR3 protein. The data contain approximately 530,000 distinct CDR3 sequences, more than 7% of them singletons. Specimen: PBMCs from blood, collected less than 30 months after vaccination. The receptors were gathered from a man aged 50 to 69 who received an inactivated influenza vaccine.

This clonotype was detected many times. One end of the junction varies from germline; a read error may be responsible. This chain uses TRBV5-1 with TRBJ2-1, with D uncertain. This CDR3 spans 11 amino acids. In germline, CDR1 is SGHRS, CDR2 YFSETQ. The CDR3 coding sequence is TGCGCCAGCAGCTCCGACAATGAGCAGTTCTTC. This encodes CASSSDNEQFF.

Comment on this clonotype: With a much larger clone just one base away, this may be a read error. The rearrangement links TRBV5-1 to TRBJ2-5; 9 positions agree with TRBD1. With 6 bases clipped from V and 5 bases from J, the junction kept 11 bases outside the gene matches. This CDR3 is 15 amino acids long. Germline V CDR1 and CDR2: SGHRS, YFSETQ. The CDR3 spells CASTLGTGNIETQYF. CDR3 DNA sequence: TGCGCCAGCACCCTTGGGACAGGGAATATCGAGACCCAGTACTTC. Supplemented by reference TRBV5-1 and TRBJ2-5, the full variable domain reads KAGVTQTPRYLIKTRGQQVTLSCSPISGHRSVSWYQQTPGQGLQFLFEYFSETQRNKGNFPGRFSGRQFSNSRSEMNVSTLELGDSALYLCASTLGTGNIETQYFGPGTRLLVL.

The rearrangement links TRBV3-1 to TRBJ2-7, with D uncertain. The CDR3 totals 14 residues. CDR1 is LGHDT, CDR2 YNNKEL, per germline (reference sequence). V shed 3 bases and J shed 1 base, with 10 bases lying between them. CDR3 nucleotide sequence: TGTGCCAGCAGCCACGGTCCTACGTCCTACGAGCAGTACTTC. This codes for CASSHGPTSYEQYF.

This clonotype has only a few counts. The chain links TRBV7-9 to TRBJ2-3, with 9 bases fitting TRBD2. The V segment lost 4 bases and the J segment 10 bases; nucleotides outside the gene matches: 15. Germline values: CDR1 SEHNR, CDR2 FQNEAQ (reference sequence). The CDR3 is 16 amino acids. CDR3 sequence reads: CASSSSRRLAGGSQYF. CDR3 nucleotide sequence: TGTGCCAGCAGCTCATCGCGTCGATTGGCGGGAGGGTCGCAGTATTTT.